The rows below give T cell receptor beta chains drawn from one sample of a study of STAT5B mutations in CD4+ large granular lymphocyte leukemia. Sequencing used immunoSEQ multiplex PCR; TCRdb keeps in-frame clones, though not all of them. The repertoire holds tens of thousands of clones, with roughly 78% as singletons. The sequenced sample was CD4+ T cells from blood buffy coats. The receptor set was obtained from a human donor in good health. Each CDR3 is given with its conserved first and last residue. The D gene is left open where the match is weak. Clone size is stated in some rows and not others, as once, few, many or a class when expanded.

v_gene	d_gene	j_gene	abundance	CDR3aa	CDR3nt
TRBV7-9	.	TRBJ2-7	.	CASSLELTGGREQYF	TGTGCCAGCAGCTTAGAGTTGACGGGCGGTCGCGAGCAGTACTTC
TRBV5-8	TRBD1	TRBJ1-4	.	CASSSRDRVSEREKLFF	TGTGCCAGCAGCTCCCGGGACAGAGTTTCAGAGAGGGAAAAACTGTTTTTT
TRBV9	.	TRBJ2-7	.	CASSVDPTGHEQYF	TGTGCCAGCAGCGTAGACCCCACGGGGCACGAGCAGTACTTC
TRBV5-4	.	TRBJ2-1	.	CASSLQLSRNEQFF	TGTGCCAGCAGCTTGCAATTAAGTAGGAATGAGCAGTTCTTC
TRBV7-2	.	TRBJ2-7	.	CASSPMGPGNEQYF	TGTGCCAGCAGCCCCATGGGTCCGGGAAACGAGCAGTACTTC
TRBV5-1	.	TRBJ2-3	few	CASSLGHGTDTQYF	TGCGCCAGCAGCTTGGGTCACGGAACAGATACGCAGTATTTT
TRBV6-1	TRBD1	TRBJ1-4	few	CASLGQGGKLFF	TGTGCCAGCCTCGGACAGGGTGGAAAACTGTTTTTT
TRBV18	TRBD1	TRBJ1-1	few	CASSAAPGQGWNTEAFF	TGTGCCAGCTCAGCCGCTCCGGGACAGGGATGGAACACTGAAGCTTTCTTT
TRBV19	TRBD1	TRBJ1-2	few	CASSIAGTGDIYGYTF	TGTGCCAGTAGTATAGCCGGGACAGGAGATATCTATGGCTACACCTTC
TRBV27	.	TRBJ1-5	few	CASSLTPTGHQPQHF	TGTGCCAGCAGTTTAACGCCGACAGGTCATCAGCCCCAGCATTTT
TRBV28	TRBD1	TRBJ1-1	.	CASRPQDRGGEAFF	TGTGCCAGCAGGCCCCAGGACAGGGGCGGAGAAGCTTTCTTT
TRBV5-1	TRBD1	TRBJ2-5	.	CASSYSGTGVETQYF	TGCGCCAGCAGCTACTCCGGGACAGGGGTAGAGACCCAGTACTTC
TRBV6-1	.	TRBJ2-7	.	CASSRGYEQYF	TGTGCCAGCAGTCGAGGATACGAGCAGTACTTC
TRBV5-6	.	TRBJ2-1	.	CASSFRARSGNEQFF	TGTGCCAGCAGCTTCCGGGCCAGGTCCGGCAATGAGCAGTTCTTC
TRBV27	.	TRBJ2-5	.	CASSLSRGWVSGETQYF	TGTGCCAGCAGTTTATCTAGGGGGTGGGTGTCTGGGGAGACCCAGTACTTC
TRBV7-2	.	TRBJ2-7	.	CASSLGAGKSSYEQYF	TGTGCCAGCAGCTTAGGAGCAGGGAAGAGCTCCTACGAGCAGTACTTC
TRBV7-2	.	TRBJ1-5	few	CASRGDSNQPQHF	TGTGCCAGCAGGGGTGACAGCAATCAGCCCCAGCATTTT
TRBV7-9	.	TRBJ2-5	.	CASSLIGVMKETQYF	TGTGCCAGCAGCTTAATTGGGGTAATGAAAGAGACCCAGTACTTC
TRBV7-8	TRBD2	TRBJ2-1	.	CASRKTSGGDEQFF	TGTGCCAGCCGCAAGACTAGCGGGGGTGATGAGCAGTTCTTC
TRBV18	.	TRBJ2-5	.	CASSPGLAETQYF	TGTGCCAGCTCACCTGGCCTCGCAGAGACCCAGTACTTC
TRBV6-1	.	TRBJ1-3	few	CASSEGVHPGNTIYF	TGTGCCAGCAGTGAAGGGGTACACCCTGGAAACACCATATATTTT
TRBV4-1	.	TRBJ2-1	few	CASSQVGSYSYNEQFF	TGCGCCAGCAGCCAAGTGGGGTCGTACAGCTACAATGAGCAGTTCTTC
TRBV9	TRBD1	TRBJ2-7	.	CASSESGTGFHYF	TGTGCCAGCAGCGAATCCGGGACAGGGTTCCACTACTTC
TRBV5-4	TRBD1	TRBJ1-2	few	CASSPTDRVSYGYTF	TGTGCCAGCAGCCCCACCGACAGGGTATCATATGGCTACACCTTC
TRBV29-1	TRBD1	TRBJ2-1	.	CSHEGQGRGKAEQFF	TGCAGCCACGAGGGACAGGGAAGGGGGAAAGCTGAGCAGTTCTTC
TRBV27	.	TRBJ2-1	.	CASSLGGVQYNEQFF	TGTGCCAGCAGTTTAGGCGGGGTGCAGTACAATGAGCAGTTCTTC
TRBV7-2	.	TRBJ2-3	once	CASSLGARTDTQYF	TGTGCCAGCAGCTTAGGCGCGCGCACAGATACGCAGTATTTT
TRBV27	.	TRBJ2-7	few	CASSFPDRFHEQYF	TGTGCCAGCAGTTTTCCCGACAGGTTCCACGAGCAGTACTTC
TRBV27	.	TRBJ1-1	.	CASSLFSGRAEAFF	.
TRBV15	TRBD2	TRBJ2-2	.	CATSRVLAGGPGTGELFF	TGTGCCACCAGCAGGGTTCTAGCGGGGGGGCCGGGGACCGGGGAGCTGTTTTTT
TRBV7-2	.	TRBJ1-3	.	CASSLVGGPVSGNTIYF	TGTGCCAGCAGCTTAGTCGGAGGGCCCGTCTCTGGAAACACCATATATTTT
TRBV7-6	.	TRBJ2-2	few	CASSLAGSGELFF	TGTGCCAGCAGCTTAGCCGGAAGCGGGGAGCTGTTTTTT
TRBV5-5	TRBD1	TRBJ1-1	.	CASSGRDSAEAFF	TGTGCCAGCAGCGGCCGGGACAGTGCTGAAGCTTTCTTT
TRBV9	.	TRBJ1-2	few	CASSGRPQIGHYGYTF	TGTGCCAGCAGCGGGCGTCCGCAGATAGGGCACTATGGCTACACCTTC
TRBV18	.	TRBJ2-7	.	CASSSTMEGTEQYF	TGTGCCAGCTCATCTACTATGGAAGGGACCGAGCAGTACTTC
TRBV7-6	.	TRBJ2-5	once	CASSLKGIQETQYF	TGTGCCAGCAGCTTAAAGGGTATCCAAGAGACCCAGTACTTC
TRBV4-1	.	TRBJ2-7	.	CASSQGLVRYEQYF	TGCGCCAGCAGCCAAGGACTAGTCCGCTACGAGCAGTACTTC
TRBV5-1	TRBD2	TRBJ2-1	few	CASSPGLQNNEQFF	TGCGCCAGCAGCCCGGGACTACAGAACAATGAGCAGTTCTTC
TRBV7-2	.	TRBJ1-1	.	CASSLLGSTEAFF	TGTGCCAGCAGCTTACTGGGGAGTACTGAAGCTTTCTTT
TRBV28	TRBD1	TRBJ1-4	.	CASRTGGEKLFF	TGTGCCAGCAGGACAGGGGGCGAAAAACTGTTTTTT
TRBV19	.	TRBJ1-5	.	CASSIRPFSLDSYSNQPQHF	TGTGCCAGTAGTATACGTCCCTTCTCCCTCGACAGCTATAGCAATCAGCCCCAGCATTTT
TRBV7-2	TRBD1	TRBJ2-1	once	CASSSRDRALDEQFF	TGTGCCAGCAGCTCCAGGGACAGGGCACTGGATGAGCAGTTCTTC
TRBV28	TRBD1	TRBJ1-2	.	CAILGQGGTNYGYTF	TGTGCCATCCTGGGACAGGGGGGAACTAACTATGGCTACACCTTC
TRBV25-1	.	TRBJ1-4	.	CASSESERLYEKLFF	TGTGCCAGCAGTGAATCTGAGAGGTTATACGAAAAACTGTTTTTT
TRBV9	TRBD2	TRBJ2-1	.	CASSVAASGGYNEQFF	TGTGCCAGCAGCGTAGCGGCTAGCGGGGGATACAATGAGCAGTTCTTC
TRBV11-1	.	TRBJ2-3	few	CASSFFSDTDTQYF	TGTGCCAGCAGCTTCTTCAGTGACACAGATACGCAGTATTTT
TRBV9	.	TRBJ2-5	.	CASSVAKEGTQYF	TGTGCCAGCAGCGTAGCCAAGGAGGGGACCCAGTACTTC
TRBV28	.	TRBJ1-1	few	CASSRAQGMNTEAFF	TGTGCCAGCAGCCGAGCCCAGGGAATGAACACTGAAGCTTTCTTT
TRBV7-3	TRBD2	TRBJ2-1	.	CASRGTSGGYYNEQFF	TGTGCCAGCAGGGGGACTAGCGGGGGCTATTACAATGAGCAGTTCTTC
TRBV7-2	.	TRBJ1-2	.	CASSFRVGDSGYTF	TGTGCCAGCAGCTTTCGAGTAGGTGACTCTGGCTACACCTTC
TRBV19	.	TRBJ2-7	.	CASSYLAPTTGGGFYEQYF	TGTGCCAGTAGCTACCTTGCCCCGACGACAGGCGGTGGGTTTTACGAGCAGTACTTC
TRBV5-1	TRBD1	TRBJ1-1	.	CATRGGTNTEAFF	TGCGCCACCAGGGGGGGGACGAACACTGAAGCTTTCTTT
TRBV28	TRBD1	TRBJ1-1	few	CASSSPDRVLSAFF	TGTGCCAGCAGTTCACCGGACAGGGTATTATCAGCTTTCTTT